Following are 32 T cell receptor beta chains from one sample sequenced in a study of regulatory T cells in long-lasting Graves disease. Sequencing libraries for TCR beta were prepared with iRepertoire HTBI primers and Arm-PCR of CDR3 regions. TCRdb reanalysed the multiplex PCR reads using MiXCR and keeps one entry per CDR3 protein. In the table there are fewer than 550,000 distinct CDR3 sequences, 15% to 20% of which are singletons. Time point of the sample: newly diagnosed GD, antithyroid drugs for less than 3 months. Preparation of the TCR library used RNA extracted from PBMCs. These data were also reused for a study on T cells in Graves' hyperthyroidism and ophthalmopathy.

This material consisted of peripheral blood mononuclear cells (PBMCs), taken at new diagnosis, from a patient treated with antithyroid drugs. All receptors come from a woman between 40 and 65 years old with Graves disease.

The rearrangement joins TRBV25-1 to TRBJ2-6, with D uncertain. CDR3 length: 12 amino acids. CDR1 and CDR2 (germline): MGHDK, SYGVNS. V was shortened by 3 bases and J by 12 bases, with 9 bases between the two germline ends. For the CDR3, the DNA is TGTGCCAGCAGTGATTCCCTCAGCGTCCTGACTTTC. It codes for CASSDSLSVLTF.

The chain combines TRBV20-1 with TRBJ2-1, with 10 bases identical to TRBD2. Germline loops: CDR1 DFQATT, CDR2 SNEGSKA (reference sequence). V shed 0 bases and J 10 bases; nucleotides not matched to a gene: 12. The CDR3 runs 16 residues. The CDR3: CSARDTSGVRAEEQFF. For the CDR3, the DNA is TGCAGTGCTAGAGACACTAGCGGGGTCCGGGCGGAGGAGCAGTTCTTC.

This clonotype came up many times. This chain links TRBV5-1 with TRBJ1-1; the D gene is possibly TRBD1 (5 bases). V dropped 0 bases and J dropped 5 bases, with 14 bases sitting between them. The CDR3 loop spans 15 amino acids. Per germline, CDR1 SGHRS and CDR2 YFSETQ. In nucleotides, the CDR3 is TGCGCCAGCAGCTTGGGGGGGGTTTTAGTTACTGAAGCTTTCTTT. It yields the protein CASSLGGVLVTEAFF.

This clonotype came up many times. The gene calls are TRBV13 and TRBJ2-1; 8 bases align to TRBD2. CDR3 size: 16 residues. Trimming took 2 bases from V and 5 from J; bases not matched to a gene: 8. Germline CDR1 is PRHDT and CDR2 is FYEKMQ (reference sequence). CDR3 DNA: TGTGCCAGCAGCTTACTGTTAGAGCGGGGGAACAATGAGCAGTTCTTC. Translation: CASSLLLERGNNEQFF.

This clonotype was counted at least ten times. The DNA for the CDR3 is TGCGCCAGCAGCCAAGGGGCCGGGTTCGAGCAGTACTTC. Its protein is CASSQGAGFEQYF. The chain has TRBV4-1 and TRBJ2-7; D unclear. Germline V gives CDR1 MGHRA, CDR2 YSYEKL. CDR3 length: 13 residues. Trimming pared 1 base from V and 6 bases from J, leaving 10 bases between.

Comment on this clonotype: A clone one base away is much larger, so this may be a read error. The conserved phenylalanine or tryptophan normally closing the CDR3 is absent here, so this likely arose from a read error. Here the CDR3 DNA reads TGTGCCAGCAGTGATTGGTCTGGAGATACGCAGTATTTG. It translates to CASSDWSGDTQYL. The chain is built from TRBV12-3 or TRBV12-4 and TRBJ2-3; D is unclear. The ends were cut back, 5 bases at V and 5 bases at J, with 11 bases in the middle. The CDR3 contains 13 residues.

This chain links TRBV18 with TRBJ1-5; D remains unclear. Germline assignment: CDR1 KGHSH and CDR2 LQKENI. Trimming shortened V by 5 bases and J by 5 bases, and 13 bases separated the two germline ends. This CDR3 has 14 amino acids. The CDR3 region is CASSGWVRYQPQHF. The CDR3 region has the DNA TGTGCCAGCTCAGGGTGGGTTAGGTATCAGCCCCAGCATTTT.

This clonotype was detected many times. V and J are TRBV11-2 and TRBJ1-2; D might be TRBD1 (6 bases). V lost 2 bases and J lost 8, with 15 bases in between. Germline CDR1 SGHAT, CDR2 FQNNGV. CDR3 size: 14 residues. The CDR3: CASSLWQGRYGYTF. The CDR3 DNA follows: TGTGCCAGCAGCTTATGGCAGGGGAGATACGGCTACACCTTC.

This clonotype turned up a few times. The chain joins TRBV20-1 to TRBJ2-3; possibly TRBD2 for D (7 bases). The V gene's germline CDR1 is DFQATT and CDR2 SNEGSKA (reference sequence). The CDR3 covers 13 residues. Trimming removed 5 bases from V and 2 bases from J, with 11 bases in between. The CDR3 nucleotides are TGCAGTGCTCGGGGGGCTTTCACAGATACGCAGTATTTT. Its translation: CSARGAFTDTQYF.

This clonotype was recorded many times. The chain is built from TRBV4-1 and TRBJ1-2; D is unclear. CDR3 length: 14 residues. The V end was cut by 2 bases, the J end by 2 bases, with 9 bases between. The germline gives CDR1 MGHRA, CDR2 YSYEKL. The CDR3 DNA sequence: TGCGCCAGCAGCCAAAGATCGGTGAACTATGGCTACACCTTC. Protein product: CASSQRSVNYGYTF.

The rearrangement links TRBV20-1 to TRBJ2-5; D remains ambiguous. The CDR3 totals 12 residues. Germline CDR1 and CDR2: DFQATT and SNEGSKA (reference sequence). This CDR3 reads CSVTSNWETQYF. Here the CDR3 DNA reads TGCAGCGTGACGTCTAACTGGGAGACCCAGTACTTC.

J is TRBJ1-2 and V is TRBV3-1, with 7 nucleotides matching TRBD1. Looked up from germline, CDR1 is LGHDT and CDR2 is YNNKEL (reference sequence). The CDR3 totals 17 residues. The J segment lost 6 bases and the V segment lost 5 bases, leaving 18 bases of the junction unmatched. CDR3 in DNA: TGTGCCAGCAGCGATACGCCGGGACAGACTTTAAACAATGGCTACACCTTC. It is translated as CASSDTPGQTLNNGYTF. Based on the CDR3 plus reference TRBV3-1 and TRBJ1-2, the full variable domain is DTAVSQTPKYLVTQMGNDKSIKCEQNLGHDTMYWYKQDSKKFLKIMFSYNNKELIINETVPNRFSPKSPDKAHLNLHINSLELGDSAVYFCASSDTPGQTLNNGYTFGSGTRLTVV.

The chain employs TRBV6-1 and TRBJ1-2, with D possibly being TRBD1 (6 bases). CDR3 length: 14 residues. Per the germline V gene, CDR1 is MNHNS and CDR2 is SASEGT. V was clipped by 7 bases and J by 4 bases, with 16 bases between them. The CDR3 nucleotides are TGTGCCAGCAAATGGGCAGGGGCCGGCTATGGCTACACCTTC. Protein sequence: CASKWAGAGYGYTF.

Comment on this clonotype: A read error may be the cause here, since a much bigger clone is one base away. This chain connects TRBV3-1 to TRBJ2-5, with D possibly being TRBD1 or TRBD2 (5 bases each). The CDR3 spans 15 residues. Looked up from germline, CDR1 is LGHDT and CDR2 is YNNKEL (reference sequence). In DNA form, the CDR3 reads TGTGCCAGCAGCCAAGATCGTGGCCTCCACGGGACCCAGCACTTC. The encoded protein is CASSQDRGLHGTQHF.

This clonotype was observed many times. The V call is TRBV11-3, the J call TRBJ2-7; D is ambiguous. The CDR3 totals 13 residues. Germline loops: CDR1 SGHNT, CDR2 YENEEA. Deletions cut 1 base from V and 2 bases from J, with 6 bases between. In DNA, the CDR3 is TGTGCCAGCAGCTTAGGGTCAGCCTACGAGCAGTACTTC. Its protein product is CASSLGSAYEQYF.

Written as DNA, the CDR3 is TGCAGTGCTAGGCCGCTGACCGGGGAGCTGTTTTTT. This translates into CSARPLTGELFF. J is TRBJ2-2 and V is TRBV20-1; D unresolved. The V and J ends lost 3 bases and 5 bases respectively, with 7 bases between them. CDR1 is DFQATT, CDR2 SNEGSKA, per germline (reference sequence). This CDR3 region has 12 residues.

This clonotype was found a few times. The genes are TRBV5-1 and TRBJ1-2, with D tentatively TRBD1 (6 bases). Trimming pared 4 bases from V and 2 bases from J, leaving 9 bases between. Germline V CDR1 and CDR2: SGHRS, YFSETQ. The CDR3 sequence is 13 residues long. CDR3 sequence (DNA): TGCGCCAGCAGCAGACAGGAAAACTATGGCTACACCTTC. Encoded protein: CASSRQENYGYTF.

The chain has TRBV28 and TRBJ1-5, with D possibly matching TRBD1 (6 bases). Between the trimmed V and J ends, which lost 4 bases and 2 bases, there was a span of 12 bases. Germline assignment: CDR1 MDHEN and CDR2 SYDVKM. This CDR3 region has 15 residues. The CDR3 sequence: CASSYIPGGNQPQHF. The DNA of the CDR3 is TGTGCCAGCAGTTATATCCCAGGGGGCAATCAGCCCCAGCATTTT.

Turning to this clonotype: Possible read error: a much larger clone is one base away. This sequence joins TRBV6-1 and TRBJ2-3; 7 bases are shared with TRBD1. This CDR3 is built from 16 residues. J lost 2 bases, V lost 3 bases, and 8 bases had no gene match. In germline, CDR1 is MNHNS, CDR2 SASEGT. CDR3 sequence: CASSDRVRGTTDTQYF. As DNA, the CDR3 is TGTGCCAGCAGTGATCGAGTCAGGGGGACCACAGATACGCAGTATTTT.

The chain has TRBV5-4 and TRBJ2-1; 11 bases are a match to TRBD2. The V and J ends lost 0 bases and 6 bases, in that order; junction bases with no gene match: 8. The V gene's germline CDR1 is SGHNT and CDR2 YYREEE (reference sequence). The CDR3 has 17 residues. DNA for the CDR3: TGTGCCAGCAGCTTGGCATCCACTAGCGGGGGAAGCAATGAGCAGTTCTTC. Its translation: CASSLASTSGGSNEQFF.

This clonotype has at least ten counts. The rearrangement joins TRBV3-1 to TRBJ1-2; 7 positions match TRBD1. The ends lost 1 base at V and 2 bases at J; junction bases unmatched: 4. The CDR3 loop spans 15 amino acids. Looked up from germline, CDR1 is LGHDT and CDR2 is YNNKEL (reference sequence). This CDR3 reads CASSQVGTANYGYTF. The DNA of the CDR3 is TGTGCCAGCAGCCAAGTGGGGACAGCCAACTATGGCTACACCTTC.

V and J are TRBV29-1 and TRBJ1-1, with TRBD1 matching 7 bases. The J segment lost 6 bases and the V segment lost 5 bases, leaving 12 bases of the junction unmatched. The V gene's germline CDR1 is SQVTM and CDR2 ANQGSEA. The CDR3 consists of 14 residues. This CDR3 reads CSVLTLRDSSEAFF. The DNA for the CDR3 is TGCAGCGTTCTAACCCTCCGGGACAGCTCTGAAGCTTTCTTT.

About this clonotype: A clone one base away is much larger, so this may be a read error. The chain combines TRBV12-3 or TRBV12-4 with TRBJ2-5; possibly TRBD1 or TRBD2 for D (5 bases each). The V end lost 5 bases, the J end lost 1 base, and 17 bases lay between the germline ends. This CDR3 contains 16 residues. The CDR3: CASSKPGDGSQETQYF. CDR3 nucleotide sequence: TGTGCCAGCAGTAAACCCGGGGACGGCAGCCAAGAGACCCAGTACTTC.

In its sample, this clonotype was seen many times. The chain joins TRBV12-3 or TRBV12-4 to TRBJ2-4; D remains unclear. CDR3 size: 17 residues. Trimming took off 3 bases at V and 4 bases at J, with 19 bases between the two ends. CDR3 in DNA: TGTGCCAGCAGTTTGAGTTGGGTCGGACCCATGAAAAACATTCAGTACTTC. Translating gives CASSLSWVGPMKNIQYF.

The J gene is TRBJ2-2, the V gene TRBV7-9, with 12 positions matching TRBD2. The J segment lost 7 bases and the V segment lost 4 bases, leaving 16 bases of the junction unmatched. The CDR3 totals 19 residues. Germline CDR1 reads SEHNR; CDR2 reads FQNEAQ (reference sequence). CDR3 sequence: CASSSSRVLAGGPIGELFF. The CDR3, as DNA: TGTGCCAGCAGCTCCTCCCGAGTACTAGCGGGGGGCCCTATCGGGGAGCTGTTTTTT.

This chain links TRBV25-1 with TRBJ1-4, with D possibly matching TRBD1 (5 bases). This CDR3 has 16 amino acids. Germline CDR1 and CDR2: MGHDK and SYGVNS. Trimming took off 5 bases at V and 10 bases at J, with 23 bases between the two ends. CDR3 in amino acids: CASSPTPGTGEGKLFF. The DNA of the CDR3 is TGTGCCAGCAGTCCGACCCCCGGGACCGGGGAGGGAAAACTGTTTTTT.

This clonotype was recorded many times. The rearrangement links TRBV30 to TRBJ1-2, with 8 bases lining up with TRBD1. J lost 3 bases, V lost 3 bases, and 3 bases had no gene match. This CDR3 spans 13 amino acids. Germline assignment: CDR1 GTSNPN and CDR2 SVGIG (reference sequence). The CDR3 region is CAWSGQGHYGYTF. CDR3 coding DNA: TGTGCCTGGAGCGGACAGGGTCACTATGGCTACACCTTC.

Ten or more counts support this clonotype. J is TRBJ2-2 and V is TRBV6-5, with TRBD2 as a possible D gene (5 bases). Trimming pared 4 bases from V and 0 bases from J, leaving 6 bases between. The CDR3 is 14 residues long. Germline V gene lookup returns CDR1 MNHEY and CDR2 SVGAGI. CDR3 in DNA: TGTGCCAGCAGTTGGACTCCGAACACCGGGGAGCTGTTTTTT. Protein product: CASSWTPNTGELFF.

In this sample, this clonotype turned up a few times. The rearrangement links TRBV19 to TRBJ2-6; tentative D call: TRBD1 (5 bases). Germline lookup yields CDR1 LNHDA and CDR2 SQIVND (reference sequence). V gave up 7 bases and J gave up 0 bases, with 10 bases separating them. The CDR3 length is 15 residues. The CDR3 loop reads CASKQGNSGANVLTF. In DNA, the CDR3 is TGTGCCAGTAAGCAGGGTAACTCTGGGGCCAACGTCCTGACTTTC.

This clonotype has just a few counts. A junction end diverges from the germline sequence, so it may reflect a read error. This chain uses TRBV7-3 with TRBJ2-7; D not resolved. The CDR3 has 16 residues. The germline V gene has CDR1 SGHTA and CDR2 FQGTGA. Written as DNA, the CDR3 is TGTGCCAGCAGCTTATCGCCGATCATGAGCTCCCACGAGCAGTACTTC. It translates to CASSLSPIMSSHEQYF.

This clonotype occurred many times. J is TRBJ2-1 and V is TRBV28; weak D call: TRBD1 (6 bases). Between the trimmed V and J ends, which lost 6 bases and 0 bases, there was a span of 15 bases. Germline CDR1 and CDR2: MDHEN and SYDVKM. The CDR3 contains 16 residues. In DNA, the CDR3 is TGTGCCAGCAGACCCCAGGGGCTGAGCTCCTACAATGAGCAGTTCTTC. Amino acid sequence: CASRPQGLSSYNEQFF.

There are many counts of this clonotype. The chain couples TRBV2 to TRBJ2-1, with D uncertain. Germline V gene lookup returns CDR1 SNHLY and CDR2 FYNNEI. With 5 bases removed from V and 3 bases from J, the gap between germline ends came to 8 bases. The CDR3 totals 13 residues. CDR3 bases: TGTGCCAGCAGTCAAATTGGCTACAATGAGCAGTTCTTC. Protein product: CASSQIGYNEQFF.